The 25 T cell receptor beta chains listed next were all sequenced from one sample in a study of blood T cells in healthy people across ages. Primed by a sample-barcoded 5' primer and a J-beta primer mix, a second PCR proceeded for roughly 6 to 12 cycles. MiXCR, applied by TCRdb to the 5' RACE reads, yields one record per CDR3 protein. The table includes 700,000 or so distinct CDR3 sequences, about a fifth detected once. Input material: blood. All receptors derive from a man aged 65 to 79 in good health.

The rearrangement uses TRBV11-3 and TRBJ2-1; 13 bases fit TRBD2. The CDR3 is 15 amino acids. The V segment lost 5 bases and the J segment 10 bases; nucleotides outside the gene matches: 8. Germline values: CDR1 SGHNT, CDR2 YENEEA. This CDR3 is CASSTSGRAFGEQFF. The CDR3 DNA reads as TGTGCCAGCAGCACTAGCGGGAGGGCCTTCGGAGAGCAGTTCTTC.

This clonotype was seen many times. This chain uses TRBV12-3 or TRBV12-4 with TRBJ2-1; 8 bases align to TRBD1. The CDR3 runs 16 residues. V was pared by 9 bases and J by 0 bases, with 10 bases of the junction left unmatched. The CDR3 sequence is CASSTLTGGSYNEQFF. CDR3 in DNA: TGTGCCAGTTCTACCCTCACAGGGGGCTCCTACAATGAGCAGTTCTTC.

This clonotype was counted only a few times. The genes are TRBV20-1 and TRBJ1-5; D is possibly TRBD1 (6 bases). Trimming shortened V by 5 bases and J by 3 bases, and 11 bases separated the two germline ends. CDR1 is DFQATT and CDR2 is SNEGSKA in the germline V gene (reference sequence). The CDR3 loop spans 13 amino acids. This CDR3 reads CSAPQGSNQPQHF. CDR3 in DNA: TGCAGTGCTCCACAGGGCTCCAATCAGCCCCAGCATTTT.

The genes are TRBV12-3 or TRBV12-4 and TRBJ2-5; TRBD2 aligns across 8 bases. CDR3 length: 16 residues. J was trimmed by 1 base and V by 5 bases; bases with no gene match: 9. The CDR3 spells CASSLRTSGFQETQYF. The CDR3 nucleotides read TGTGCCAGCAGTCTCCGTACTAGCGGATTCCAAGAGACCCAGTACTTC.

V is TRBV6-5 and J is TRBJ1-4; D is perhaps TRBD1 (6 bases). Trimming took off 0 bases at V and 7 bases at J, with 18 bases between the two ends. The CDR3 has 17 amino acids. Per the germline V gene, CDR1 is MNHEY and CDR2 is SVGAGI. The CDR3 DNA is TGTGCCAGCAGTTACTCATGGGTTAGGGGGAAATTTGAAAAACTGTTTTTT. This encodes CASSYSWVRGKFEKLFF.

This chain connects TRBV29-1 to TRBJ1-1; 9 bases are a match to TRBD1. V lost 7 bases, J lost 0 bases, and 3 bases stayed unmatched. Germline V gene sequence: CDR1 SQVTM, CDR2 ANQGSEA. The CDR3 consists of 13 residues. The CDR3 reads CSAWTGVNTEAFF. DNA of the CDR3: TGCAGCGCCTGGACAGGGGTGAACACTGAAGCTTTCTTT.

As for this clonotype: A much more abundant neighbour one base away suggests this may be a read error. The chain joins TRBV12-3 or TRBV12-4 to TRBJ2-3, with D possibly matching TRBD2 (5 bases). The CDR3 has 14 amino acids. The CDR3 sequence: CASIWTGSTDMQYF. CDR3 DNA: TGTGCCAGCATTTGGACGGGGTCTACAGATATGCAGTATTTT.

V is TRBV7-9 and J is TRBJ1-1; 7 nucleotides align to TRBD1. This CDR3 is 13 amino acids long. J lost 5 bases, V lost 5 bases, and 5 bases had no gene match. Germline V gene lookup returns CDR1 SEHNR and CDR2 FQNEAQ (reference sequence). The CDR3 DNA follows: TGTGCCAGCAGCGAGACAGGGTTTACTGAAGCTTTCTTT. This encodes CASSETGFTEAFF.

The V call is TRBV29-1, the J call TRBJ2-5, with TRBD2 matching over 9 bases. V shed 6 bases and J 1 base; nucleotides not matched to a gene: 9. Germline CDR1 and CDR2: SQVTM and ANQGSEA. CDR3 length: 15 amino acids. This chain's CDR3 is CSVTPQRGAQETQYF. As DNA, the CDR3 is TGCAGCGTAACCCCCCAGCGGGGGGCCCAAGAGACCCAGTACTTC.

The V and J genes are TRBV5-1 and TRBJ1-2; TRBD1 aligns across 7 bases. Germline V lookup: CDR1 SGHRS, CDR2 YFSETQ. V gave up 2 bases and J gave up 4 bases; unmatched junction bases: 5. This CDR3 spans 14 amino acids. CDR3 coding DNA: TGCGCCAGCAGCTTAGGGGACAGAAGCTATGGCTACACCTTC. Translating it yields CASSLGDRSYGYTF.

The rearrangement uses TRBV12-3 or TRBV12-4 and TRBJ2-2; D is ambiguous. Trimming pared 7 bases from V and 8 bases from J, leaving 8 bases between. There are 11 residues in the CDR3. In nucleotides, the CDR3 is TGTGCCAGCACCTTCGAAGGGGAGCTGTTTTTT. Amino acids: CASTFEGELFF.

The DNA for the CDR3 is TGCAGTGCTGGGGGACTAGCGTTGGGTAGCACAGATACGCAGTATTTT. Its translation: CSAGGLALGSTDTQYF. This chain connects TRBV20-1 to TRBJ2-3, with 10 bases lining up with TRBD2. V shed 5 bases and J 0 bases; nucleotides not matched to a gene: 8. The CDR3 length is 16 residues. Germline-derived CDR1 and CDR2 are DFQATT and SNEGSKA (reference sequence).

The chain recombines TRBV19 with TRBJ1-2; 7 bases are a match to TRBD1. Trimming took 5 bases from V and 0 from J; bases not matched to a gene: 12. The V gene's germline CDR1 is LNHDA and CDR2 SQIVND (reference sequence). There are 17 residues in the CDR3. CDR3 nucleotides: TGTGCCAGTAGTGGAGAGGACAGGCTGAGGACTAACTATGGCTACACCTTC. Translation: CASSGEDRLRTNYGYTF.

This chain connects TRBV4-1 to TRBJ2-1; 9 positions match TRBD2. The CDR3 totals 14 residues. CDR1 and CDR2 (germline): MGHRA, YSYEKL. The ends lost 3 bases at V and 8 bases at J; junction bases unmatched: 5. The CDR3 DNA reads as TGCGCCAGCAGCCACATGGTAGCGGGGGATGAGCAGTTCTTC. It is translated as CASSHMVAGDEQFF.

Concerning this clonotype: An end of the junction does not agree with germline; a read error may underlie this. This chain connects TRBV5-1 to TRBJ2-5; D remains ambiguous. This CDR3 comprises 14 residues. Per germline, CDR1 SGHRS and CDR2 YFSETQ. This CDR3 reads CAGSLDWHEETQYF. CDR3 in DNA: TGCGCCGGCAGCTTGGATTGGCACGAAGAGACCCAGTACTTC.

This CDR3 is CAISEYGGSYEQYV. In nucleotides, the CDR3 is TGTGCCATCAGTGAGTACGGGGGCTCCTACGAGCAGTACGTC. The chain recombines TRBV10-3 with TRBJ2-7, with a possible D match to TRBD2 (6 bases). Between the trimmed V and J ends, which lost 1 base and 0 bases, there was a span of 7 bases. CDR1 ENHRY and CDR2 SYGVKD come from the germline V gene. The CDR3 totals 14 residues.

The rearrangement joins TRBV2 to TRBJ1-1; the match to TRBD1 covers 11 bases. With V trimmed by 6 bases and J by 6 bases, 6 bases remained unmatched. Looked up from germline, CDR1 is SNHLY and CDR2 is FYNNEI. The CDR3 is 14 amino acids. Here the CDR3 reads CASSRTGGLAEAFF. The CDR3 DNA sequence: TGTGCCAGCAGCCGGACAGGGGGCCTGGCTGAAGCTTTCTTT.

This rearrangement joins TRBV5-1 to TRBJ1-4; 10 nucleotides align to TRBD1. The CDR3 runs to 14 residues. With V trimmed by 7 bases and J by 4 bases, 4 bases remained unmatched. Germline CDR1 reads SGHRS; CDR2 reads YFSETQ. CDR3 coding DNA: TGCGCCAGCCGACAGGGGGCGAATAATGAAAAACTGTTTTTT. Amino acids: CASRQGANNEKLFF.

The table lists this clonotype with a few counts. This rearrangement joins TRBV7-9 to TRBJ1-1; D is unresolved. Germline CDR1 is SEHNR and CDR2 is FQNEAQ (reference sequence). The V end was cut by 2 bases, the J end by 7 bases, with 8 bases between. The CDR3 runs to 12 residues. The CDR3, as DNA: TGTGCCAGCAGCTTATCATCCTATGAAGCTTTCTTT. This translates into CASSLSSYEAFF.

In its sample, this clonotype was seen a few times. V usage is TRBV20-1 and J usage is TRBJ2-1, with 8 positions matching TRBD2. CDR1 is DFQATT, CDR2 SNEGSKA, per germline (reference sequence). J was trimmed by 4 bases and V by 5 bases; bases with no gene match: 7. The CDR3 runs 14 residues. CDR3 residues: CSAPGTRGYNEQFF. Written as DNA, the CDR3 is TGCAGTGCTCCCGGGACTAGGGGATACAATGAGCAGTTCTTC.

The rearrangement joins TRBV2 to TRBJ2-7; D may be TRBD1 (6 bases). V lost 5 bases and J 4 bases, leaving 15 bases between the germline ends. This CDR3 contains 14 residues. The V gene's germline CDR1 is SNHLY and CDR2 FYNNEI. The CDR3 loop is CASSIATGGYEQYF. The CDR3 coding sequence is TGTGCCAGCAGTATTGCGACAGGAGGTTACGAGCAGTACTTC.

This chain links TRBV20-1 with TRBJ2-5; TRBD2 aligns across 10 bases. The V gene's germline CDR1 is DFQATT and CDR2 SNEGSKA (reference sequence). The trim removed 7 bases at V and 3 bases at J, leaving 8 bases unmatched. This CDR3 region has 14 residues. The CDR3 DNA sequence: TGCAGTGTCACGCCCGGGACTAGCGAAGAGACCCAGTACTTC. It specifies CSVTPGTSEETQYF.

The rearrangement uses TRBV6-2 or TRBV6-3 and TRBJ2-7, with D hard to call. With 8 bases removed from V and 2 bases from J, the gap between germline ends came to 13 bases. Per the germline V gene, CDR1 is MNHEY and CDR2 is SVGEGT. The CDR3 covers 13 residues. The CDR3 sequence is CASSIEPTYEQYV. As DNA, the CDR3 is TGTGCCAGCTCCATCGAACCAACCTACGAGCAGTACGTC.

V usage is TRBV11-2 and J usage is TRBJ2-7; a weak D match, TRBD2 (5 bases). CDR1 and CDR2 from the germline V gene are SGHAT and FQNNGV. V was pared by 5 bases and J by 0 bases, with 14 bases between. The CDR3 has 15 residues. Written as DNA, the CDR3 is TGTGCCAGCAGCCAGAGGCGGGTGCCCTCCTACGAGCAGTACGTC. Translation gives CASSQRRVPSYEQYV.

The chain couples TRBV11-2 to TRBJ2-1, with a possible D match to TRBD2 (5 bases). Per the germline V gene, CDR1 is SGHAT and CDR2 is FQNNGV. This CDR3 comprises 16 residues. V was cut by 8 bases and J by 4 bases, with 21 bases left in between. The CDR3 sequence is CASLARSNFLYNEQFF. The CDR3 DNA is TGTGCCAGCTTAGCGAGGAGTAATTTTCTGTACAATGAGCAGTTCTTC.